The T cell receptor beta chain described here comes from a study of T cell changes during pregnancy in multiple sclerosis. Profiled with immunoSEQ multiplex PCR; TCRdb holds only in-frame clones, not every one. The table records under 130,000 clones, 90% to 95% of them present only once. Trimming took 0 bases from V and 4 from J, leaving 15 bases between them. The CDR3 has 16 amino acids. Germline assignment: CDR1 SGHDT and CDR2 YYEEEE. This clonotype was obtained from a female donor with multiple sclerosis, enrolled in a pregnancy study. The sequencing here drew on peripheral blood, taken after pregnancy. This sequence joins TRBV5-6 and TRBJ2-3; tentative D call: TRBD2 (6 bases). CDR3 DNA: TGTGCCAGCAGCTTGGGAATGGGGGGTATTTCAGATACGCAGTATTTT. Translating it yields CASSLGMGGISDTQYF.